What follows describes a single TCR beta chain. This specimen belongs to a study of blood T cell repertoires in COVID-19. Overall study context: Acute-phase and convalescent COVID-19 samples originated in the United States, Italy and Spain. In each case, the material was cDNA or gDNA derived from T cells, B-cell-depleted T cells, or PBMCs.

As processed by the authors: Estimated nucleated cell counts came from reference gene primer amplification. Only in-frame clones appear in the TCRdb table, and some are missing; sequencing was by immunoSEQ multiplex PCR. From that table come the V and J calls and clone size; the DNA was used to work out D and trimming. The sample holds approximately 100,000 clones, around 84% seen once. Trimming at V came to 5 bases and at J to 6 bases, leaving 26 bases not matched to a gene. The CDR3 contains 21 residues. In germline, CDR1 is SGHTA, CDR2 FQGTGA. The chain joins TRBV7-3 to TRBJ2-2, with 8 bases that match TRBD2. The sequencing input was peripheral blood. The receptor comes from a human donor in a cohort sampled during active COVID-19. CDR3 DNA sequence: TGTGCCAGCAGCCTACCGACGGGGCTAGCGGGCTCTTCGGGGATACCCGGGGAGCTGTTTTTT. Amino acids: CASSLPTGLAGSSGIPGELFF.